These 32 T cell receptor beta chains share one sample of origin, sequenced in a study of OX40 agonist ivuxolimab in advanced cancers. The assay was immunoSEQ multiplex PCR, and TCRdb's table has in-frame clones only and misses some. The table shows about 26,000 clones, with roughly 80% occurring only once. The sequenced sample was CD4+ or CD8+ T cells sorted from blood, obtained in a trial of the OX40 agonist ivuxolimab. These receptors all come from an adult with an advanced solid tumor such as melanoma, head and neck, liver or kidney cancer.

This clone was picked up a small number of times. The chain couples TRBV7-9 to TRBJ2-3, with TRBD1 matching over 10 bases. The V gene's germline CDR1 is SEHNR and CDR2 FQNEAQ (reference sequence). This CDR3 comprises 15 residues. Germline trimming cut 5 bases from V and 4 bases from J; bases unmatched to any gene: 6. In DNA form, the CDR3 reads TGTGCCAGCAGCAATGACAGGGGGCGGTCAGATACGCAGTATTTT. This sequence encodes CASSNDRGRSDTQYF.

This chain uses TRBV5-1 with TRBJ2-7; D is unresolved. Looked up from germline, CDR1 is SGHRS and CDR2 is YFSETQ. Trimming took off 5 bases at V and 3 bases at J, with 18 bases between the two ends. The CDR3 length is 15 residues. The CDR3 DNA sequence: TGCGCCAGCAGTCCATGGCCTGAGAGCATCTACGAGCAGTACTTC. It codes for CASSPWPESIYEQYF.

The chain carries TRBV9 and TRBJ2-3; 9 bases are a match to TRBD2. The CDR3 extends over 16 amino acids. CDR1 and CDR2 from the germline V gene are SGDLS and YYNGEE. The ends lost 1 base at V and 6 bases at J; junction bases unmatched: 9. The CDR3 spells CASSVQGTSSGDTQYF. The CDR3 DNA follows: TGTGCCAGCAGCGTACAAGGGACTAGCAGCGGGGATACGCAGTATTTT.

This chain connects TRBV5-1 to TRBJ2-7; either TRBD1 or TRBD2 may supply D (6 bases each). Germline loops: CDR1 SGHRS, CDR2 YFSETQ. Trimming left V 4 bases short and J 4 bases short, with 24 bases between. The CDR3 sequence is 17 residues long. The chain's CDR3 is CASSHRGRGQNIYEQYF. The CDR3 DNA reads as TGCGCCAGCAGCCACCGGGGACGGGGGCAGAACATTTACGAGCAGTACTTC.

The chain uses TRBV7-8 and TRBJ2-3; 11 bases match TRBD2. CDR1 is SGHVS and CDR2 is FQNEAQ in the germline V gene. The CDR3 has 20 amino acids. The J segment lost 0 bases and the V segment lost 5 bases, leaving 16 bases of the junction unmatched. The chain's CDR3 is CASSQPLAGGGIYSTDTQYF. DNA of the CDR3: TGTGCCAGCAGCCAACCTTTAGCGGGGGGGGGAATATATAGCACAGATACGCAGTATTTT.

The V gene is TRBV7-6, the J gene TRBJ1-3, with 11 positions matching TRBD1. Germline CDR1 is SGHVS and CDR2 is FNYEAQ. CDR3 length: 17 amino acids. The ends lost 5 bases at V and 0 bases at J; junction bases unmatched: 6. CDR3 sequence reads: CASSPRTGGLSGNTIYF. As DNA, the CDR3 is TGTGCCAGCAGCCCTCGGACAGGGGGCCTCTCTGGAAACACCATATATTTT.

The rearrangement links TRBV13 to TRBJ1-5; D not certain. Germline lookup yields CDR1 PRHDT and CDR2 FYEKMQ (reference sequence). The germline V and J ends were trimmed by 0 bases and 1 base, with 10 bases remaining between them. CDR3 length: 16 residues. CDR3 residues: CASSLGREISNQPQHF. The CDR3 DNA sequence: TGTGCCAGCAGCTTAGGACGCGAAATAAGCAATCAGCCCCAGCATTTT.

The chain couples TRBV7-8 to TRBJ2-2; 9 bases fit TRBD1. The CDR3 runs 15 residues. The trim removed 2 bases at V and 5 bases at J, leaving 3 bases unmatched. Germline lookup yields CDR1 SGHVS and CDR2 FQNEAQ. The CDR3 nucleotides are TGTGCCAGCAGCTTAAGGGACAGGGAAACCGGGGAGCTGTTTTTT. The encoded protein is CASSLRDRETGELFF.

The chain couples TRBV5-7 to TRBJ1-1; D is unresolved. TRBV5-7 has ORF status, its function being uncertain. The ends were cut back, 0 bases at V and 4 bases at J, with 16 bases in the middle. The CDR3 covers 16 residues. This CDR3 is CASSLGPRKGGTEAFF. The CDR3 DNA reads TGTGCCAGCAGCTTGGGCCCCCGGAAAGGTGGCACTGAAGCTTTCTTT.

The V call is TRBV30, the J call TRBJ1-1; 7 bases map to TRBD1. Germline V CDR1 and CDR2: GTSNPN, SVGIG (reference sequence). The CDR3 is made up of 14 amino acids. After removal of 8 bases from V and 0 bases from J, the junction contained 9 bases not matched to a gene. In DNA form, the CDR3 reads TGTGCCCGGACAGGTCAAAGTGTGAACACTGAAGCTTTCTTT. It encodes CARTGQSVNTEAFF.

The chain recombines TRBV12-5 with TRBJ2-3; TRBD1 or TRBD2 may be the D gene (5 bases each). The CDR3 has 13 amino acids. Trimming removed 7 bases at V and 2 bases at J, with 10 bases between. Germline-derived CDR1 and CDR2 are LGHNT and FRNRAP. This chain's CDR3 is CASVEGHTDTQYF. CDR3 coding DNA: TGTGCTAGTGTTGAGGGGCACACAGATACGCAGTATTTT.

The sample holds one count of this clone. The chain couples TRBV15 to TRBJ2-3; the D is unclear. The V and J ends lost 0 bases and 2 bases respectively, with 3 bases between them. Germline V gives CDR1 LNHNV, CDR2 YYDKDF (reference sequence). This CDR3 spans 13 amino acids. The CDR3 nucleotides are TGTGCCACCAGCAGAGACGTCACAGATACGCAGTATTTT. Protein product: CATSRDVTDTQYF. Together with reference TRBV15 and TRBJ2-3, the CDR3 gives the full variable domain: DAMVIQNPRYQVTQFGKPVTLSCSQTLNHNVMYWYQQKSSQAPKLLFHYYDKDFNNEADTPDNFQSRRPNTSFCFLDIRSPGLGDTAMYLCATSRDVTDTQYFGPGTRLTVL.

This rearrangement joins TRBV13 to TRBJ1-1; D is uncertain. There are 15 residues in the CDR3. Germline values: CDR1 PRHDT, CDR2 FYEKMQ (reference sequence). V was trimmed by 7 bases and J by 0 bases, leaving 15 bases between them. The CDR3, as DNA: TGTGCCAGCACCGAGTTCGGACCCATGAACACTGAAGCTTTCTTT. It specifies CASTEFGPMNTEAFF. The variable domain in full, with the rest retrieved from reference TRBV13 and TRBJ1-1, is AAGVIQSPRHLIKEKRETATLKCYPIPRHDTVYWYQQGPGQDPQFLISFYEKMQSDKGSIPDRFSAQQFSDYHSELNMSSLELGDSALYFCASTEFGPMNTEAFFGQGTRLTVV.

The chain links TRBV5-6 to TRBJ2-3, with D possibly being TRBD1 (6 bases). V shed 2 bases and J shed 3 bases, with 10 bases lying between them. This CDR3 spans 14 amino acids. CDR1 and CDR2 from the germline V gene are SGHDT and YYEEEE. CDR3 nucleotides: TGTGCCAGCAGCTTAAACGGACAGACAGATACGCAGTATTTT. This translates into CASSLNGQTDTQYF.

J is TRBJ1-2 and V is TRBV15, with TRBD1 matching over 7 bases. CDR1 and CDR2 from the germline V gene are LNHNV and YYDKDF (reference sequence). This CDR3 spans 15 amino acids. With V trimmed by 4 bases and J by 4 bases, 9 bases remained unmatched. The CDR3 reads CATSTPGQYFYGYTF. The CDR3 nucleotides are TGTGCCACCAGCACACCGGGACAGTACTTCTATGGCTACACCTTC.

The chain has TRBV13 and TRBJ2-7; 9 nucleotides agree with TRBD1. The CDR3 runs to 14 residues. Germline V gene data show CDR1 as PRHDT and CDR2 as FYEKMQ (reference sequence). With V trimmed by 4 bases and J by 6 bases, 7 bases remained unmatched. The CDR3 loop reads CASSSGDRALEQYF. The CDR3 coding sequence is TGTGCCAGCAGCTCAGGGGACAGGGCTCTCGAGCAGTACTTC. Full variable domain (outside the CDR3, taken from reference TRBV13 and TRBJ2-7): AAGVIQSPRHLIKEKRETATLKCYPIPRHDTVYWYQQGPGQDPQFLISFYEKMQSDKGSIPDRFSAQQFSDYHSELNMSSLELGDSALYFCASSSGDRALEQYFGPGTRLTVT.

This clone has more than one count but fewer than ten. The chain combines TRBV19 with TRBJ1-1, with D perhaps matching TRBD1 (5 bases). Germline loops: CDR1 LNHDA, CDR2 SQIVND (reference sequence). The CDR3 sequence is 14 residues long. Trimming took 5 bases from V and 0 from J, leaving 10 bases between them. CDR3 sequence (DNA): TGTGCCAGTAGTCAGGGAGGGATGAACACTGAAGCTTTCTTT. Encoded protein: CASSQGGMNTEAFF. Variable domain in full (rest from reference TRBV19 and TRBJ1-1): DGGITQSPKYLFRKEGQNVTLSCEQNLNHDAMYWYRQDPGQGLRLIYYSQIVNDFQKGDIAEGYSVSREKKESFPLTVTSAQKNPTAFYLCASSQGGMNTEAFFGQGTRLTVV.

This clone has only a few counts. This chain connects TRBV6-5 to TRBJ2-3; the match to TRBD1 covers 9 bases. Germline V gene sequence: CDR1 MNHEY, CDR2 SVGAGI. The CDR3 runs 15 residues. Trimming cost V 3 bases and J 3 bases; bases outside gene matches: 4. CDR3 coding DNA: TGTGCCAGCAGTTATGGACAGGGGAGAACAGATACGCAGTATTTT. Translated, it gives CASSYGQGRTDTQYF.

The chain carries TRBV19 and TRBJ1-1, with D possibly matching TRBD1 (5 bases). The CDR3 sequence is 17 residues long. CDR1 LNHDA and CDR2 SQIVND come from the germline V gene (reference sequence). The V and J ends lost 3 bases and 3 bases respectively, with 20 bases between them. The CDR3 spells CASSIWSGRGYHTEAFF. CDR3 DNA sequence: TGTGCCAGTAGTATTTGGTCAGGACGGGGCTATCACACTGAAGCTTTCTTT.

This chain links TRBV19 with TRBJ1-6; 7 bases are a match to TRBD1. The germline V gene has CDR1 LNHDA and CDR2 SQIVND (reference sequence). V gave up 4 bases and J gave up 7 bases; unmatched junction bases: 7. CDR3 length equals 15 residues. CDR3 loop: CASSTGRGSNSPLHF. The CDR3 DNA reads TGTGCCAGTAGTACGGGCAGGGGGTCGAATTCACCCCTCCACTTT.

The genes are TRBV7-9 and TRBJ2-3, with 10 bases lining up with TRBD2. Looked up from germline, CDR1 is SEHNR and CDR2 is FQNEAQ (reference sequence). Trimming at V came to 5 bases and at J to 2 bases, leaving 7 bases not matched to a gene. This CDR3 contains 16 residues. This CDR3 reads CASSPISGGHTDTQYF. The CDR3 DNA follows: TGTGCCAGCAGCCCAATTAGCGGGGGGCACACAGATACGCAGTATTTT. The full variable domain, with the rest looked up from reference TRBV7-9 and TRBJ2-3, is DTGVSQNPRHKITKRGQNVTFRCDPISEHNRLYWYRQTLGQGPEFLTYFQNEAQLEKSRLLSDRFSAERPKGSFSTLEIQRTEQGDSAMYLCASSPISGGHTDTQYFGPGTRLTVL.

The V and J genes are TRBV30 and TRBJ2-7; D unresolved. The CDR3 runs 15 residues. V was clipped by 0 bases and J by 3 bases, with 15 bases between them. CDR1 is GTSNPN, CDR2 SVGIG, per germline (reference sequence). CDR3 sequence (DNA): TGTGCCTGGAGTGTACTCGGTGGTAGGGACTACGAGCAGTACTTC. This translates into CAWSVLGGRDYEQYF. Drawing the rest from reference TRBV30 and TRBJ2-7, the complete variable domain is SQTIHQWPATLVQPVGSPLSLECTVEGTSNPNLYWYRQAAGRGLQLLFYSVGIGQISSEVPQNLSASRPQDRQFILSSKKLLLSDSGFYLCAWSVLGGRDYEQYFGPGTRLTVT.

V gene TRBV2 combines with J gene TRBJ2-7; 12 nucleotides align to TRBD2. The CDR3 is 12 amino acids. The V gene end was trimmed by 8 bases and the J gene end by 6 bases; junction bases not matched to a gene: 2. From germline, CDR1 is SNHLY and CDR2 FYNNEI. CDR3 nucleotide sequence: TGTGCCAGCCAGGGACTAGCGGGCGAGCAGTACTTC. Its protein is CASQGLAGEQYF. Combining the CDR3 with reference TRBV2 and TRBJ2-7 gives the whole variable domain EPEVTQTPSHQVTQMGQEVILRCVPISNHLYFYWYRQILGQKVEFLVSFYNNEISEKSEIFDDQFSVERPDGSNFTLKIRSTKLEDSAMYFCASQGLAGEQYFGPGTRLTVT.

The rearrangement links TRBV2 to TRBJ1-4; unclear D gene. This CDR3 is 14 amino acids long. The ends were cut back, 5 bases at V and 7 bases at J, with 14 bases in the middle. The germline CDR1 and CDR2 sequences are SNHLY and FYNNEI. CDR3 DNA: TGTGCCAGCAGTCCCGGGAGCCTCGGTGAAAAACTGTTTTTT. This codes for CASSPGSLGEKLFF.

The chain combines TRBV7-9 with TRBJ2-7; TRBD2 agrees at 7 bases. V lost 5 bases, J lost 2 bases, and 12 bases stayed unmatched. CDR3 length equals 16 residues. CDR1 SEHNR and CDR2 FQNEAQ come from the germline V gene (reference sequence). CDR3 protein: CASSPKGGGPPYEQYF. The CDR3 DNA sequence: TGTGCCAGCAGCCCTAAGGGCGGGGGACCCCCCTACGAGCAGTACTTC.

The V gene is TRBV13, the J gene TRBJ2-3; D remains ambiguous. CDR3 size: 16 residues. Germline lookup yields CDR1 PRHDT and CDR2 FYEKMQ (reference sequence). Trimming removed 1 base from V and 5 bases from J, with 16 bases in between. The CDR3 sequence: CASSLATNQKEDTQYF. The DNA of the CDR3 is TGTGCCAGCAGCTTAGCGACCAACCAAAAGGAAGATACGCAGTATTTT.

The chain employs TRBV19 and TRBJ1-1; 8 bases fit TRBD1. The CDR3 contains 15 residues. Germline lookup yields CDR1 LNHDA and CDR2 SQIVND (reference sequence). V lost 10 bases to trimming and J lost 3 bases; unmatched junction nucleotides: 13. CDR3 in amino acids: CATNPYRGADTEAFF. CDR3 DNA: TGTGCCACCAATCCCTACAGGGGGGCCGACACTGAAGCTTTCTTT.

The chain employs TRBV23-1 and TRBJ1-3; possible D gene TRBD1, 6 bases. TRBV23-1 is an ORF, with its function uncertain. V lost 4 bases and J 0 bases, leaving 13 bases between the germline ends. The CDR3 is 16 residues long. The CDR3: CASSLKLQGSGNTIYF. The CDR3 region has the DNA TGCGCCAGCAGTCTAAAATTACAGGGCTCTGGAAACACCATATATTTT.

The V call is TRBV7-9, the J call TRBJ1-1, with 9 positions matching TRBD1. The CDR3 totals 15 residues. CDR1 is SEHNR and CDR2 is FQNEAQ in the germline V gene (reference sequence). Trimming took 4 bases from V and 1 from J; bases not matched to a gene: 4. CDR3 nucleotides: TGTGCCAGCAGCTCTTCGACAGGGGGGAACACTGAAGCTTTCTTT. Protein sequence: CASSSSTGGNTEAFF.

The chain couples TRBV5-1 to TRBJ2-7; 10 bases align to TRBD1. This CDR3 is built from 14 residues. The V gene end was trimmed by 5 bases and the J gene end by 3 bases; junction bases not matched to a gene: 5. Germline lookup yields CDR1 SGHRS and CDR2 YFSETQ. The CDR3 sequence is CASSWGQGNYEQYF. The CDR3 DNA reads TGCGCCAGCAGTTGGGGACAGGGGAACTACGAGCAGTACTTC.

V gene TRBV7-3 combines with J gene TRBJ2-1; 8 bases line up with TRBD2. The V gene's germline CDR1 is SGHTA and CDR2 FQGTGA. J lost 9 bases, V lost 2 bases, and 3 bases had no gene match. The length of the CDR3 is 13 residues. CDR3 nucleotides: TGTGCCAGCAGCTTAGAGGCGGGGGGTGAGCAGTTCTTC. This codes for CASSLEAGGEQFF. The full variable domain, with the rest looked up from reference TRBV7-3 and TRBJ2-1, is GAGVSQTPSNKVTEKGKYVELRCDPISGHTALYWYRQSLGQGPEFLIYFQGTGAADDSGLPNDRFFAVRPEGSVSTLKIQRTERGDSAVYLCASSLEAGGEQFFGPGTRLTVL.

V and J are TRBV6-1 and TRBJ2-1; 7 nucleotides agree with TRBD2. Looked up from germline, CDR1 is MNHNS and CDR2 is SASEGT. Germline trimming cut 6 bases from V and 7 bases from J; bases unmatched to any gene: 9. This CDR3 is built from 14 residues. The CDR3 bases are TGTGCCAGCAGCGTCGGCTCCGGGGGGAATGAGCAGTTCTTC. Protein: CASSVGSGGNEQFF.